Following are 9 T cell receptor beta chains from one sample sequenced in a study of cytomegalovirus exposure and HLA in healthy donors. Primers: 60 Vbeta forward and 13 Jbeta reverse. Profiling relied on immunoSEQ multiplex PCR, and the TCRdb table lists in-frame clones only, not all of them. The data contain around 110,000 clones, roughly 9% of them singletons. Specimen: PBMCs. These receptors were obtained from a man aged 25 to 45 in good health and CMV-seronegative.

This clone occurred a few times. V and J are TRBV9 and TRBJ2-1; 12 bases match TRBD2. The germline V gene has CDR1 SGDLS and CDR2 YYNGEE. Losses at the gene ends were 2 bases for V and 2 bases for J; bases not matched to a gene: 2. The CDR3 is made up of 16 amino acids. DNA of the CDR3: TGTGCCAGCAGCGTCAGACTAGCGGGAGCCTACAATGAGCAGTTCTTC. This translates into CASSVRLAGAYNEQFF.

The V call is TRBV18, the J call TRBJ2-7, with 9 bases that match TRBD1. The CDR3 runs to 14 residues. Germline CDR1 is KGHSH and CDR2 is LQKENI. V gave up 8 bases and J gave up 3 bases; unmatched junction bases: 8. This CDR3 reads CASKSQGALYEQYF. For the CDR3, the DNA is TGTGCCAGCAAATCACAGGGGGCTCTCTACGAGCAGTACTTC.

The CDR3 nucleotides read TGCGCCAGCAGCTTTTACGTGACAGGGGGCCAAGAGACCCAGTACTTC. Amino acid sequence: CASSFYVTGGQETQYF. The gene calls are TRBV5-1 and TRBJ2-5; 9 nucleotides agree with TRBD1. After removal of 2 bases from V and 1 base from J, the junction contained 6 bases not matched to a gene. The CDR3 runs 16 residues. Germline values: CDR1 SGHRS, CDR2 YFSETQ.

This chain links TRBV6-6 with TRBJ2-1, with 9 bases matching TRBD2. CDR1 MNHNY and CDR2 SVGAGI come from the germline V gene (reference sequence). The V segment lost 7 bases and the J segment 0 bases; nucleotides outside the gene matches: 7. The CDR3 has 16 residues. CDR3 sequence reads: CASTGGGGSSYNEQFF. CDR3 coding DNA: TGTGCCAGCACCGGCGGGGGGGGTAGCTCCTACAATGAGCAGTTCTTC.

This chain connects TRBV15 to TRBJ1-3; TRBD1 might be the D (6 bases). The CDR3 length is 16 residues. The V gene's germline CDR1 is LNHNV and CDR2 YYDKDF (reference sequence). Trimming took off 3 bases at V and 4 bases at J, with 16 bases between the two ends. The CDR3 loop is CATSSSLRGAGNTIYF. CDR3 bases: TGTGCCACCAGCAGTTCCCTCAGGGGCGCGGGAAACACCATATATTTT. The full variable domain, in which reference TRBV15 and TRBJ1-3 provide the parts outside the CDR3, is DAMVIQNPRYQVTQFGKPVTLSCSQTLNHNVMYWYQQKSSQAPKLLFHYYDKDFNNEADTPDNFQSRRPNTSFCFLDIRSPGLGDTAMYLCATSSSLRGAGNTIYFGEGSWLTVV.

A few counts support this clone. This chain joins TRBV4-3 and TRBJ2-2, with 10 bases identical to TRBD1. The CDR3 length is 16 residues. The junction had 4 bases not matched to a gene; V was cut back by 3 bases and J by 3 bases. The germline CDR1 and CDR2 sequences are LGHNA and YSLEER. The CDR3 loop is CASSQGDRGYTGELFF. The CDR3 DNA is TGCGCCAGCAGCCAGGGGGACAGGGGATACACCGGGGAGCTGTTTTTT.

This clone was recorded a few times. This sequence joins TRBV28 and TRBJ2-5; D not certain. The CDR3 length is 14 residues. Trimming shortened V by 8 bases and J by 4 bases, and 17 bases separated the two germline ends. Per germline, CDR1 MDHEN and CDR2 SYDVKM. The CDR3 region has the DNA TGTGCCAGCTGTTCTGGGCTAAACCTAGAGACCCAGTACTTC. Its protein is CASCSGLNLETQYF.

The rearrangement joins TRBV19 to TRBJ1-5; no definite D call. The CDR3 length is 14 residues. Deletions cut 2 bases from V and 4 bases from J, with 9 bases between. Looked up from germline, CDR1 is LNHDA and CDR2 is SQIVND (reference sequence). The CDR3 protein is CASSIRTGNQPQHF. The CDR3, as DNA: TGTGCCAGTAGTATACGGACGGGGAATCAGCCCCAGCATTTT.

This clone was seen only a few times. J is TRBJ2-7 and V is TRBV9; D call uncertain. This CDR3 has 13 residues. Trimming took 3 bases from V and 5 from J, leaving 12 bases between them. Germline CDR1 reads SGDLS; CDR2 reads YYNGEE. CDR3 sequence: CASSARHIDEQYF. CDR3 DNA sequence: TGTGCCAGCAGCGCTCGACACATCGACGAGCAGTACTTC.